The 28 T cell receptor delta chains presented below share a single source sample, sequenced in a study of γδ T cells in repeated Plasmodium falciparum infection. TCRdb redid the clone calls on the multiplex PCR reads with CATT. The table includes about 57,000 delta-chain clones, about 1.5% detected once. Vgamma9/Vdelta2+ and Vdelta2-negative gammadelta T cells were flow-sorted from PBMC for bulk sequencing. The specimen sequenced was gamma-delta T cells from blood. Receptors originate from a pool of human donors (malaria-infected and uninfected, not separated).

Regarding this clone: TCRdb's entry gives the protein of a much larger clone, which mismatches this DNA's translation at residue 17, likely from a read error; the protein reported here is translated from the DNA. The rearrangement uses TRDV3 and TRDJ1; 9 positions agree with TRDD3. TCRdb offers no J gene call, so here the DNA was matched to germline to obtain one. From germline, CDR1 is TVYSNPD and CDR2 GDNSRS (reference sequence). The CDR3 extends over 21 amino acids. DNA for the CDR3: TGTGCCTTTTCCGCCTTCCTCCAAAATAGGAGACTGGGGGAGATCACCAATAAACTCATCTTT. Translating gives CAFSAFLQNRRLGEITNKLIF. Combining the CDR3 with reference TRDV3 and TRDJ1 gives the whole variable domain CDKVTQSSPDQTVASGSEVVLLCTYDTVYSNPDLFWYRIRPDYSFQFVFYGDNSRSEGADFTQGRFSVKHILTQKAFHLVISPVRTEDSATYYCAFSAFLQNRRLGEITNKLIFGKGTRVTVEP.

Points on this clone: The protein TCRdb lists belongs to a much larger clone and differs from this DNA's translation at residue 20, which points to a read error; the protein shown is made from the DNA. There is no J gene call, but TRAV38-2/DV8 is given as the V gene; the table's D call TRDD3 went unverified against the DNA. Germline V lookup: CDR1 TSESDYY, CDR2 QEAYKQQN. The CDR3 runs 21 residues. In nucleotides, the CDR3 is TGTGCTTATAGGAGCTCCGGGGTGTGTACTGGGGGACCCGCCAACACCGATAAACTCACCTTT. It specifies CAYRSSGVCTGGPANTDKLTF.

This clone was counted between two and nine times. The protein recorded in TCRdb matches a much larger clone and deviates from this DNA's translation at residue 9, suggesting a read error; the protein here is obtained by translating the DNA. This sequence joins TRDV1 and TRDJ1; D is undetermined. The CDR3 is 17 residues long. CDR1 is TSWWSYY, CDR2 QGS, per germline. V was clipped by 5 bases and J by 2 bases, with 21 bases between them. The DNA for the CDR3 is TGTGCTCTTGGGAAGGGGCCTCCCACAGATGGGACCGATAAACTCATCTTT. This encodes CALGKGPPTDGTDKLIF.

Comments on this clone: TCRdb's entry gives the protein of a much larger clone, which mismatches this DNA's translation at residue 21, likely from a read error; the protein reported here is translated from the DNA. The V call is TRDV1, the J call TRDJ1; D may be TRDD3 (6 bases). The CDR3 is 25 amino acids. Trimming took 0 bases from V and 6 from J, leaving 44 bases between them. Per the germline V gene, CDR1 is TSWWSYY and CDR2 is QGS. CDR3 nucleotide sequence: TGTGCTCTTGGGGAACTTAGATACACCACACTACCCCTCTTATCGCTGGGGATCGAGGCCAATAAACTCATCTTT. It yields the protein CALGELRYTTLPLLSLGIEANKLIF.

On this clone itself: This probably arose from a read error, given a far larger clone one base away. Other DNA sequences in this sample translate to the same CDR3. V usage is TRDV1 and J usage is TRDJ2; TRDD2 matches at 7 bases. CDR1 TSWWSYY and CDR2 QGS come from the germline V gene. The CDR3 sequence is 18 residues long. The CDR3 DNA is TGCGCTCTTGGGGAACAGGTTCCTACTATATCCGTTACAGCACAACTCTTCTTT. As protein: CALGEQVPTISVTAQLFF.

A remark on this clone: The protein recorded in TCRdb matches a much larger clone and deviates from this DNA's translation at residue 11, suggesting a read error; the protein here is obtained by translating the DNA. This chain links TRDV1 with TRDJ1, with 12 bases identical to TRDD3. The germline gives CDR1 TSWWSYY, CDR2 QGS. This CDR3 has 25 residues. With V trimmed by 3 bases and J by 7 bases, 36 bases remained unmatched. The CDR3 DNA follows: TGTGCTCTTGGGGAGTTCCAGAGGGGGCCTCCCGAAAAAAACTGGGGGATACCTTCCAACAGTAAACTCATCTTT. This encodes CALGEFQRGPPEKNWGIPSNSKLIF.

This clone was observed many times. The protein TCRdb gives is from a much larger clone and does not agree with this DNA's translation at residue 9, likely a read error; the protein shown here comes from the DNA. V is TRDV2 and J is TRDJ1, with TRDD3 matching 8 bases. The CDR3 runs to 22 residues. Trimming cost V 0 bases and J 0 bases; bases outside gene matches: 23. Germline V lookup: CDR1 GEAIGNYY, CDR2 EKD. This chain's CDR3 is CACDTDEGCQSTGGAYTDKLIF. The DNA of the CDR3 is TGTGCCTGTGACACCGACGAAGGATGTCAGAGTACTGGGGGGGCCTACACCGATAAACTCATCTTT.

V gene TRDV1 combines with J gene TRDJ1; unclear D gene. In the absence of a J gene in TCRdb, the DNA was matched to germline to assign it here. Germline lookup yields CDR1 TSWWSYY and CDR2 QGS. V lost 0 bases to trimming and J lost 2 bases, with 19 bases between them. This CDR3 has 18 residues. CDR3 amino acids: CALGELESSRSITDKLIF. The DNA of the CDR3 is TGTGCTCTTGGGGAACTAGAGTCGTCCCGGTCCATTACCGATAAACTCATCTTT.

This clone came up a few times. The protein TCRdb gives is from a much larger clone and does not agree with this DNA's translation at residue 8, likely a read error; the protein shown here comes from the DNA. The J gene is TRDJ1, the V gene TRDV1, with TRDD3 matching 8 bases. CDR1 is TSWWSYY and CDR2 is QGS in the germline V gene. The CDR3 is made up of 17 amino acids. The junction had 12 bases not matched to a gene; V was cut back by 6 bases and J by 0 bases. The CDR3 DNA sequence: TGTGCTCTTGGCTGGGGGAACCCCCTTCAGTACACCGATAAACTCATCTTT. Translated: CALGWGNPLQYTDKLIF.

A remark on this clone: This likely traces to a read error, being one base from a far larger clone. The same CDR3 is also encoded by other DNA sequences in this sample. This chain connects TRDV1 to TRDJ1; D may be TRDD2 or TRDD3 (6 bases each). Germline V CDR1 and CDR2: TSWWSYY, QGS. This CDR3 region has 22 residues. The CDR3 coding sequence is TGTGCCCTTGGGGGTCCCTTCCGCCCGAACGGGGGGGACCTACCAAGTTGGGATAAACTCATCTTT. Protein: CALGGPFRPNGGDLPSWDKLIF.

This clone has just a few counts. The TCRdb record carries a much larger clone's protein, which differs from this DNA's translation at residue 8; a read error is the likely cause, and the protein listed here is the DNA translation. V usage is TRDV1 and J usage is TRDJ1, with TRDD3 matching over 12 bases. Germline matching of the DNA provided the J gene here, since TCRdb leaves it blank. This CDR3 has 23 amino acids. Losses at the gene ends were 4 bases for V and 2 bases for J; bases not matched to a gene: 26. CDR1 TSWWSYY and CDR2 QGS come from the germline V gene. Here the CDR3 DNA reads TGTGCTCTTGGGGCGCGACTTCTTATCCCGTACTGGGGGATACCGAACTTTACCGATAAACTCATCTTT. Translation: CALGARLLIPYWGIPNFTDKLIF.

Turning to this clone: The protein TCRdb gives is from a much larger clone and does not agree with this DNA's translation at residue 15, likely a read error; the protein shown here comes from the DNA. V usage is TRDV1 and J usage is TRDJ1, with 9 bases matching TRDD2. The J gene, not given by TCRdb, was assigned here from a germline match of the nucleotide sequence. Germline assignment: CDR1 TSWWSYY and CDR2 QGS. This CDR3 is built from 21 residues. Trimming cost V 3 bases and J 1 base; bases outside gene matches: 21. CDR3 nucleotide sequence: TGTGCTCTTGGGGACCGGGCCTTCCTACTAACGGGGATCTTTAGCACCGATAAACTCATCTTT. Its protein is CALGDRAFLLTGIFSTDKLIF.

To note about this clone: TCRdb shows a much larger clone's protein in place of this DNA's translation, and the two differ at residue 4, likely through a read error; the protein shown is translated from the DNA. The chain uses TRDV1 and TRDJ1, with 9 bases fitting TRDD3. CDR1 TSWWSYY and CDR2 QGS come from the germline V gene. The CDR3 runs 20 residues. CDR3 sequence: CALWEARRLGDPWYTDKLIF. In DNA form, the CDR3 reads TGTGCTCTTTGGGAGGCTAGGAGGCTGGGGGATCCTTGGTACACCGATAAACTCATCTTT.

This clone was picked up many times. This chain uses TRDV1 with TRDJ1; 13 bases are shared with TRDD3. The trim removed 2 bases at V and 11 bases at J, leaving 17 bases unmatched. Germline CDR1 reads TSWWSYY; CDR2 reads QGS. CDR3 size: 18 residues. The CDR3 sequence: CALGEAYPHWGIRPALIF. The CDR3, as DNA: TGTGCTCTTGGGGAAGCCTACCCCCACTGGGGGATACGGCCAGCGCTCATCTTT.

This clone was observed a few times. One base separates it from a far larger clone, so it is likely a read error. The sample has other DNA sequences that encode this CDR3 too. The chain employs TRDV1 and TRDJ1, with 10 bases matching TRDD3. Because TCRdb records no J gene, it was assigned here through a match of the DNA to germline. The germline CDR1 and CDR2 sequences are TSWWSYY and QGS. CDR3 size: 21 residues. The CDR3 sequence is CALGEIGLNTLTGGCSDKLIF. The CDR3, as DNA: TGTGCTCTCGGGGAAATTGGCCTAAATACCCTTACTGGGGGATGTTCCGACAAACTCATCTTT.

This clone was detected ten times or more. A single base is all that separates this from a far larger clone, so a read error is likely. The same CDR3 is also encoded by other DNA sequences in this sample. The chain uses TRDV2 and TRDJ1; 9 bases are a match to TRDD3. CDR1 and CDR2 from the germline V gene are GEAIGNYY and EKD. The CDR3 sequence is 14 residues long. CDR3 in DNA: TGTGCCCGTGACCCTGGGGGATACACCGATAAACTCATCTTT. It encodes CARDPGGYTDKLIF.

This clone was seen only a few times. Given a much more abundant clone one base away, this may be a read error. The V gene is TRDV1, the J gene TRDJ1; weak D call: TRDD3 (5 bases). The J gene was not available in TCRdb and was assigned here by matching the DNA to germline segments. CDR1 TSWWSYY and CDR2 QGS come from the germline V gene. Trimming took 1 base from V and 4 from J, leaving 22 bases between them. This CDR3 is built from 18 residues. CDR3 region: CALGEPLRGHVRDDKLIF. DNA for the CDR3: TGTGCTCTTGGGGAACCATTACGGGGACACGTCAGAGACGATAAACTCATCTTT.

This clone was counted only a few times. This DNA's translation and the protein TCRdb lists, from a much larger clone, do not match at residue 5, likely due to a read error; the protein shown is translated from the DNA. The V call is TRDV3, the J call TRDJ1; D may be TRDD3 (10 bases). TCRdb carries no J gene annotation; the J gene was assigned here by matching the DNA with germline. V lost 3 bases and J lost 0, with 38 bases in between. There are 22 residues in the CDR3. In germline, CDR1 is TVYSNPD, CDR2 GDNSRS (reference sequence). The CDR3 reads CALGPFLHFWGGGYPNTDKLIF. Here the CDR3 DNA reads TGTGCCTTGGGACCCTTCCTACACTTTTGGGGTGGGGGATACCCGAACACCGATAAACTCATCTTT.

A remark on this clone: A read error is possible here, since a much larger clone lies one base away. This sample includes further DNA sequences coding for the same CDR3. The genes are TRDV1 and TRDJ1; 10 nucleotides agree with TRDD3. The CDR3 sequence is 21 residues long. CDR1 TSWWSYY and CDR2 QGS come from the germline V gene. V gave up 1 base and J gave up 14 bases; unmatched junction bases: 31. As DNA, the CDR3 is TGTGCTCTTGGGGAACCCCACCCCTACTGGTACTCTGTACTGGGGGATTTAGGACTAATCTTT. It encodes CALGEPHPYWYSVLGDLGLIF.

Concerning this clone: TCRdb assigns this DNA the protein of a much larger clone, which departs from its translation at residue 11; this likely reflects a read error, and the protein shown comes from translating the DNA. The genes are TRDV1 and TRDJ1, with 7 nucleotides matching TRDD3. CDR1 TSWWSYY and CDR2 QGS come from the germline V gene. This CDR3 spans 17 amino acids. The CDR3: CALRELNVWGLYDKLIF. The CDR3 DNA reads TGTGCTCTTCGGGAACTAAACGTCTGGGGGCTCTACGATAAACTCATCTTT.

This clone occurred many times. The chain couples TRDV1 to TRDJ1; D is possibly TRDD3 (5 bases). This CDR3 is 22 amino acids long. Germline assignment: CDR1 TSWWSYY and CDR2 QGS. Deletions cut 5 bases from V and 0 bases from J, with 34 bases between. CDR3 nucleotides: TGTGCTCTTGGGAATTACCTAGGCCTTTACTGGTGGGATCTCCGGTACACCGATAAACTCATCTTT. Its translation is CALGNYLGLYWWDLRYTDKLIF.

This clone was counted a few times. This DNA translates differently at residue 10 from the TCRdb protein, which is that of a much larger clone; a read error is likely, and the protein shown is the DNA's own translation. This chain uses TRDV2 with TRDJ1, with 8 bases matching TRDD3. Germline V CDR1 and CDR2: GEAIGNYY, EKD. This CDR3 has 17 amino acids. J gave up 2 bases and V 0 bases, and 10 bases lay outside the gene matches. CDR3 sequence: CACDTGIGGCATDKLIF. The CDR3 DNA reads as TGTGCCTGTGACACCGGAATTGGGGGATGCGCGACCGATAAACTCATCTTT.

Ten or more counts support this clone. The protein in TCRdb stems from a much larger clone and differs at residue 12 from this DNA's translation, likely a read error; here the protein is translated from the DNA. The CDR3 protein is CACDLLPTTDKPIF. The CDR3 DNA reads as TGTGCCTGTGACCTCCTTCCTACTACCGATAAACCCATCTTT. The genes are TRDV2 and TRDJ1; TRDD2 agrees at 9 bases. The CDR3 totals 14 residues. Germline V gene data show CDR1 as GEAIGNYY and CDR2 as EKD.

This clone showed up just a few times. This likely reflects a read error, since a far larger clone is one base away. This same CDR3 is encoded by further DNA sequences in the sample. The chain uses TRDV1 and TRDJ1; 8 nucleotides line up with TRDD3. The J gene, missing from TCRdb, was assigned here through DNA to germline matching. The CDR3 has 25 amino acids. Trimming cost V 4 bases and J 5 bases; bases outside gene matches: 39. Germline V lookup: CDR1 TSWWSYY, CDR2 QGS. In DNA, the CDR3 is TGTGCTCTTGGGGTCCAGCCGCTTCCAGTCCGAGTATTGGGGGATCAGGACCAACGTGTTGATAAACTCATCTTT. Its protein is CALGVQPLPVRVLGDQDQRVDKLIF.

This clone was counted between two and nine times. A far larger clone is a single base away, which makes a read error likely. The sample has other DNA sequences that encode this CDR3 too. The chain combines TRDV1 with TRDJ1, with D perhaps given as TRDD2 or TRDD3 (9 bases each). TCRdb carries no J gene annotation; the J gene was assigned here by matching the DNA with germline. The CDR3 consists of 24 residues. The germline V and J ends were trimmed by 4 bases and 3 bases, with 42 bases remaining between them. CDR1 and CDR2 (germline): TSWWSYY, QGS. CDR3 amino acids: CALGARLPTNKLGDTEVRSDKLIF. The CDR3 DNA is TGTGCTCTTGGGGCCCGCCTTCCTACCAATAAACTAGGGGATACGGAGGTCAGATCCGATAAACTCATCTTT.

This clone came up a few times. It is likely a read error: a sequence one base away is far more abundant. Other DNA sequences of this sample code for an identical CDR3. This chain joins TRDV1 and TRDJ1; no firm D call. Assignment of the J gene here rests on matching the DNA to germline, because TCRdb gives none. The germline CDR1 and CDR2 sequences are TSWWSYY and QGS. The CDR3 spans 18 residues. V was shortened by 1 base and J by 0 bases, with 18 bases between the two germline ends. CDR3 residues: CALGERGRRALYTDKLIF. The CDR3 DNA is TGTGCTCTTGGGGAACGAGGGAGGCGAGCGCTTTACACCGATAAACTCATCTTT.

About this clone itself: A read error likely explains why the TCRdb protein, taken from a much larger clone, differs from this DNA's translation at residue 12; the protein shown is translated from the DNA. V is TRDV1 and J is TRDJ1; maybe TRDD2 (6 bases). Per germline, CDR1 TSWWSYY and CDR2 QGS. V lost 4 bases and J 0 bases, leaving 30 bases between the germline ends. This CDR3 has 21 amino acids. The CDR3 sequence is CALGVSTCPPTEVGYTDKLIF. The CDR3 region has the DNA TGTGCTCTTGGGGTCAGCACCTGTCCTCCTACTGAGGTAGGGTACACCGATAAACTCATCTTT.

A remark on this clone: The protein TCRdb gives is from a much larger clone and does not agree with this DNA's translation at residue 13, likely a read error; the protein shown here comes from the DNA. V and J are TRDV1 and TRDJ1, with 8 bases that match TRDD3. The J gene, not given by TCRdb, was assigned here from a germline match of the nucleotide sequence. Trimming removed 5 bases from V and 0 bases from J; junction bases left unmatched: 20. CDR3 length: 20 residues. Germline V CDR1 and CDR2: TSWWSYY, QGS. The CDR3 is CALGPTLRRTGGLYTDKLIF. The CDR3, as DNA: TGTGCTCTTGGGCCGACCCTCCGTCGTACTGGGGGCCTCTACACCGATAAACTCATCTTT.